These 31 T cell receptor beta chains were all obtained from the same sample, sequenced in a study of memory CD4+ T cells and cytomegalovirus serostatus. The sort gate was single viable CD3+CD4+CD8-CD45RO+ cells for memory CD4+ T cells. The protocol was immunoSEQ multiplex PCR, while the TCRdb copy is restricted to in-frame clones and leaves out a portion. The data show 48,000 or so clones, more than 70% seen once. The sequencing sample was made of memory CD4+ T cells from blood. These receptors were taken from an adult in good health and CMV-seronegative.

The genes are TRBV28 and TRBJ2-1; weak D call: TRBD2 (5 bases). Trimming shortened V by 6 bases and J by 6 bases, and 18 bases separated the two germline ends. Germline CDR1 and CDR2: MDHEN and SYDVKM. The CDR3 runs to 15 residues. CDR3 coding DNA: TGTGCCAGCAGCTCCCCGGGGTCCCGGGGCAATGAGCAGTTCTTC. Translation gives CASSSPGSRGNEQFF.

CDR3 DNA: TGTGCCACCAGCAGAGATCGCCAGGCCTATGGCTACACCTTC. Translating gives CATSRDRQAYGYTF. The chain carries TRBV15 and TRBJ1-2; D call uncertain. Germline V gives CDR1 LNHNV, CDR2 YYDKDF (reference sequence). The CDR3 runs to 14 residues. Trimming shortened V by 0 bases and J by 4 bases, and 9 bases separated the two germline ends.

CDR3 protein: CASSSGTGQETQYF. As DNA, the CDR3 is TGTGCCAGCAGCTCCGGGACAGGACAAGAGACCCAGTACTTC. The chain combines TRBV5-8 with TRBJ2-5; 8 bases match TRBD1. V was pared by 3 bases and J by 2 bases, with 3 bases of the junction left unmatched. This CDR3 is 14 amino acids long. The germline V gene encodes CDR1 SGHTS and CDR2 YDEGEE.

The CDR3 sequence is CASSASSSGGSGNTIYF. In nucleotides, the CDR3 is TGTGCCAGCAGCGCCTCCTCATCGGGGGGTTCTGGAAACACCATATATTTT. The V gene is TRBV9, the J gene TRBJ1-3, with D possibly TRBD1 on 5 matching bases. The CDR3 is 17 residues long. Trimming stripped 3 bases from V and 1 base from J, with 17 bases between. Germline V gene lookup returns CDR1 SGDLS and CDR2 YYNGEE.

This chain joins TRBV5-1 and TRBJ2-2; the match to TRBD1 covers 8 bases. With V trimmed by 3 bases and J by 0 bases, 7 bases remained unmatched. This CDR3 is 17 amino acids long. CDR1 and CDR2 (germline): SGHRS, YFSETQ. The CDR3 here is CASSSIQGAPNTGELFF. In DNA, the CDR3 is TGCGCCAGCAGCTCCATCCAGGGGGCGCCGAACACCGGGGAGCTGTTTTTT.

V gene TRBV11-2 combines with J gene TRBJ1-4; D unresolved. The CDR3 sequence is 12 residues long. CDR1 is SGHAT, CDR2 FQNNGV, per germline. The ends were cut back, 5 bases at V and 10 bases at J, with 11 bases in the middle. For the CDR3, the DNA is TGTGCCAGCAGCATCAAAGAAGGAAAACTGTTTTTT. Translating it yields CASSIKEGKLFF.

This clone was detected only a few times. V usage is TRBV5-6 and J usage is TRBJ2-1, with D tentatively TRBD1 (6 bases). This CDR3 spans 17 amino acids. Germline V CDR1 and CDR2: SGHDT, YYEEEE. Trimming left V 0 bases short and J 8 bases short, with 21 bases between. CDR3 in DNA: TGTGCCAGCAGCTTGGCCACAGGGTTCCCCTATGGTGATGAGCAGTTCTTC. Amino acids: CASSLATGFPYGDEQFF.

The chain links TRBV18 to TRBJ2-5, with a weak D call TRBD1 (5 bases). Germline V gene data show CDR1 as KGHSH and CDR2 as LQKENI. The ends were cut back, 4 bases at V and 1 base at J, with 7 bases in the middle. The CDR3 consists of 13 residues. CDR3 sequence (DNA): TGTGCCAGCTCACGACAGATCCAAGAGACCCAGTACTTC. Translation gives CASSRQIQETQYF. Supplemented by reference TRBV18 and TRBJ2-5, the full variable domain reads NAGVMQNPRHLVRRRGQEARLRCSPMKGHSHVYWYRQLPEEGLKFMVYLQKENIIDESGMPKERFSAEFPKEGPSILRIQQVVRGDSAAYFCASSRQIQETQYFGPGTRLLVL.

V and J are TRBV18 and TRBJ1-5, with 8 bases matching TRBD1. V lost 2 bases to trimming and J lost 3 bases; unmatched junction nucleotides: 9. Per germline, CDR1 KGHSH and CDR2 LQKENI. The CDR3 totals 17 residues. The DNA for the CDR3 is TGTGCCAGCTCACCAGGGACAGGACGGGGCTTCAATCAGCCCCAGCATTTT. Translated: CASSPGTGRGFNQPQHF.

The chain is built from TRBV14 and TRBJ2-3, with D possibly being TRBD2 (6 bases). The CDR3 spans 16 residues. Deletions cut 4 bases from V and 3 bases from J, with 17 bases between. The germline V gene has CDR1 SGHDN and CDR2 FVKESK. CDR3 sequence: CASSRARRGVTDTQYF. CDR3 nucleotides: TGTGCCAGCAGCCGAGCCAGGCGGGGCGTAACAGATACGCAGTATTTT.

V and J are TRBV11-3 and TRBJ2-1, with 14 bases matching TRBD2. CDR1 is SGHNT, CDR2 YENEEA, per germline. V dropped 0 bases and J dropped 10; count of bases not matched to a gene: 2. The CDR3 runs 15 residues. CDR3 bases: TGTGCCAGCAGCTTAGAGGGACTAGCGGGAGAAGAGCAGTTCTTC. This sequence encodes CASSLEGLAGEEQFF.

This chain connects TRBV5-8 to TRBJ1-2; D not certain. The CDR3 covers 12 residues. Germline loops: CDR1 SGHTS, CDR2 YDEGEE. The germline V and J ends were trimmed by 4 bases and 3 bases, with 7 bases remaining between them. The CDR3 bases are TGTGCCAGCAGCCCGTCCTACTATGGCTACACCTTC. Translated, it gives CASSPSYYGYTF.

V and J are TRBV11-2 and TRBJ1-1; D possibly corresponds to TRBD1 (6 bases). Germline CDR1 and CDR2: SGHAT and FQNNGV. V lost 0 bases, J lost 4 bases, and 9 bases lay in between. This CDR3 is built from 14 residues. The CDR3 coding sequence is TGTGCCAGCAGCTTAGAACGGGGGCTCACTGAAGCTTTCTTT. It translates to CASSLERGLTEAFF.

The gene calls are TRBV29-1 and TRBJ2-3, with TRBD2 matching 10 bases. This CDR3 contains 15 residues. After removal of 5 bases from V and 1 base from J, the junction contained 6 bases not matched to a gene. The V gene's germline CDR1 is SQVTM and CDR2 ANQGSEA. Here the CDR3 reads CSVFSGTSGTDTQYF. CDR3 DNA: TGCAGCGTTTTCTCCGGGACTAGCGGCACAGATACGCAGTATTTT.

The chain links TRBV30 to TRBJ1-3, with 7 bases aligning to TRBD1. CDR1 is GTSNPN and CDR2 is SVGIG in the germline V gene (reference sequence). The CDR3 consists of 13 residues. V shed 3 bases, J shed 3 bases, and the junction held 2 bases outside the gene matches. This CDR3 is CAWRGGFGNTIYF. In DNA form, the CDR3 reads TGTGCCTGGAGAGGGGGCTTTGGAAACACCATATATTTT.

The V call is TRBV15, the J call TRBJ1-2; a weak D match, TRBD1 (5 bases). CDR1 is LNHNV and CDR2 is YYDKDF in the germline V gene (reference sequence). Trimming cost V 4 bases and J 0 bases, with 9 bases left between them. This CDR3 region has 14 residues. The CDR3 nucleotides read TGTGCCACCAGCAATGGGGGATCTAACTATGGCTACACCTTC. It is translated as CATSNGGSNYGYTF.

Written as DNA, the CDR3 is TGTGCCAGTAGTATGACAGGGGGCGGGCAGCCCCAGCATTTT. Translation: CASSMTGGGQPQHF. The V and J genes are TRBV19 and TRBJ1-5; TRBD1 agrees at 10 bases. The J segment lost 7 bases and the V segment lost 3 bases, leaving 3 bases of the junction unmatched. The CDR3 contains 14 residues. Germline CDR1 reads LNHDA; CDR2 reads SQIVND (reference sequence).

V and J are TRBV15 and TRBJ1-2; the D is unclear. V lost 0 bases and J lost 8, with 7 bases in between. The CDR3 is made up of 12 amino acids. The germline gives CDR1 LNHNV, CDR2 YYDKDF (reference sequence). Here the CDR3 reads CATSRDQAGYTF. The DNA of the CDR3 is TGTGCCACCAGCAGAGATCAGGCGGGCTACACCTTC.

CDR3 coding DNA: TGTGCCAGCAGTGGAGGCGGAGACGGTGAAGCTTTCTTT. Its translation: CASSGGGDGEAFF. This rearrangement joins TRBV25-1 to TRBJ1-1, with D hard to call. Germline V gene lookup returns CDR1 MGHDK and CDR2 SYGVNS. The germline V and J ends were trimmed by 4 bases and 7 bases, with 13 bases remaining between them. The CDR3 loop spans 13 amino acids.

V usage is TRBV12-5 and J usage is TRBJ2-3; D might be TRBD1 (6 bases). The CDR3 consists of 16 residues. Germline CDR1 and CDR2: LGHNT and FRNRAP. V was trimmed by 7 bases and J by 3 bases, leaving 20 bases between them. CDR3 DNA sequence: TGTGCTAGTGCCGCAGGGACACACAGGTTGACAGATACGCAGTATTTT. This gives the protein CASAAGTHRLTDTQYF.

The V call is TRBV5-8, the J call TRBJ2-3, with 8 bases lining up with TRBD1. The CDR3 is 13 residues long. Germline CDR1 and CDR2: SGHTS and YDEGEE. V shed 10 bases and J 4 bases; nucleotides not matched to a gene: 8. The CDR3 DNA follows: TGTGCCTCTCGCCAGGGGGCTGCAGATACGCAGTATTTT. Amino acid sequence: CASRQGAADTQYF.

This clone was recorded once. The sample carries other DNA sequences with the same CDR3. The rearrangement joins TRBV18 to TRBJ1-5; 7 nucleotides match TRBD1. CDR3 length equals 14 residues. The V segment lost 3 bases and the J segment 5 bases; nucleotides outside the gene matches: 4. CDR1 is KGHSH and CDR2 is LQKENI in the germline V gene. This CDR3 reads CASSPTGSDQPQHF. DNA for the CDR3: TGTGCCAGCTCACCGACAGGGAGCGATCAGCCCCAGCATTTT.

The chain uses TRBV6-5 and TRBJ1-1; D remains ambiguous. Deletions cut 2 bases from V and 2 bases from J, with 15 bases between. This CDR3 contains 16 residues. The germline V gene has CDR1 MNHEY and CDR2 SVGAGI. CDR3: CASSYNPGRYNTEAFF. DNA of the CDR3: TGTGCCAGCAGTTACAATCCCGGACGGTACAACACTGAAGCTTTCTTT.

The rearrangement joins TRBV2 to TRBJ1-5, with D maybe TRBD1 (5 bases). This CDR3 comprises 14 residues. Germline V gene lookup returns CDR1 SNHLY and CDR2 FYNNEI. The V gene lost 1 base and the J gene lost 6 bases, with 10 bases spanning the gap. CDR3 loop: CASSEERGFQPQHF. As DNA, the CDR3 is TGTGCCAGCAGTGAAGAACGGGGGTTTCAGCCCCAGCATTTT.

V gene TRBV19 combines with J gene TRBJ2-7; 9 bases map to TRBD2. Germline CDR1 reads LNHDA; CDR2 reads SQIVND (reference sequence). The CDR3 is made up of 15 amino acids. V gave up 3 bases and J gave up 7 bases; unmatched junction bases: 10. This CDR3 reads CASSISSGTLGEQYF. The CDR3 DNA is TGTGCCAGTAGTATCTCTAGCGGGACTCTAGGTGAGCAGTACTTC.

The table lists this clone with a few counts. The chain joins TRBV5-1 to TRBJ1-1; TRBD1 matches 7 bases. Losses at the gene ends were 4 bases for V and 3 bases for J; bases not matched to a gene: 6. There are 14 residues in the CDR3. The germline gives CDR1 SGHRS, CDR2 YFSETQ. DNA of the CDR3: TGCGCCAGCAGCCCGAGAACAGGGGACACTGAAGCTTTCTTT. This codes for CASSPRTGDTEAFF.

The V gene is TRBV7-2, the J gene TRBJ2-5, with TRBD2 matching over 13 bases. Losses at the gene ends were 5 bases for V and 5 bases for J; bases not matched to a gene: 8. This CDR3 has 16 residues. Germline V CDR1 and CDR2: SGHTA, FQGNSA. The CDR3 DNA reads TGTGCCAGCAGCCTCGGACTAGCGGGGGCCGGGGAGACCCAGTACTTC. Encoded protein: CASSLGLAGAGETQYF.

The chain's CDR3 is CASSGRTGQGLGGTEAFF. CDR3 nucleotide sequence: TGCGCCAGCAGCGGCAGGACAGGCCAAGGGTTAGGGGGTACTGAAGCTTTCTTT. J is TRBJ1-1 and V is TRBV5-1; 7 bases are shared with TRBD1. Per the germline V gene, CDR1 is SGHRS and CDR2 is YFSETQ. The ends lost 4 bases at V and 5 bases at J; junction bases unmatched: 20. The length of the CDR3 is 18 residues.

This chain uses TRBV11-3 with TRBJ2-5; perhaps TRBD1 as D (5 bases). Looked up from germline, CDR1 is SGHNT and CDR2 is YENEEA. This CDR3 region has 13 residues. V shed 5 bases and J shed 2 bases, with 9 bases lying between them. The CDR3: CASSQTEQETQYF. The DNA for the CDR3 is TGTGCCAGCAGCCAGACAGAACAAGAGACCCAGTACTTC.

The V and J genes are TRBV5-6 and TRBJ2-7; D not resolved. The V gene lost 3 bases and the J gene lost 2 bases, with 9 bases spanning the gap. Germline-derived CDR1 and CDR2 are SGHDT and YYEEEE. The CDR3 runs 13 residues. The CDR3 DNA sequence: TGTGCCAGCAGCTCATACCGAACCTACGAGCAGTACTTC. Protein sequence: CASSSYRTYEQYF.

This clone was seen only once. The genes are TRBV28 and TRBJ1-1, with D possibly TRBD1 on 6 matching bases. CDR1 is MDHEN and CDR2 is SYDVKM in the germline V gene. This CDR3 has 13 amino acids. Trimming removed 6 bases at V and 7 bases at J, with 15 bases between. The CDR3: CASSLPTGNEAFF. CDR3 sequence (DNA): TGTGCCAGCAGCCTCCCTACAGGGAATGAAGCTTTCTTT.